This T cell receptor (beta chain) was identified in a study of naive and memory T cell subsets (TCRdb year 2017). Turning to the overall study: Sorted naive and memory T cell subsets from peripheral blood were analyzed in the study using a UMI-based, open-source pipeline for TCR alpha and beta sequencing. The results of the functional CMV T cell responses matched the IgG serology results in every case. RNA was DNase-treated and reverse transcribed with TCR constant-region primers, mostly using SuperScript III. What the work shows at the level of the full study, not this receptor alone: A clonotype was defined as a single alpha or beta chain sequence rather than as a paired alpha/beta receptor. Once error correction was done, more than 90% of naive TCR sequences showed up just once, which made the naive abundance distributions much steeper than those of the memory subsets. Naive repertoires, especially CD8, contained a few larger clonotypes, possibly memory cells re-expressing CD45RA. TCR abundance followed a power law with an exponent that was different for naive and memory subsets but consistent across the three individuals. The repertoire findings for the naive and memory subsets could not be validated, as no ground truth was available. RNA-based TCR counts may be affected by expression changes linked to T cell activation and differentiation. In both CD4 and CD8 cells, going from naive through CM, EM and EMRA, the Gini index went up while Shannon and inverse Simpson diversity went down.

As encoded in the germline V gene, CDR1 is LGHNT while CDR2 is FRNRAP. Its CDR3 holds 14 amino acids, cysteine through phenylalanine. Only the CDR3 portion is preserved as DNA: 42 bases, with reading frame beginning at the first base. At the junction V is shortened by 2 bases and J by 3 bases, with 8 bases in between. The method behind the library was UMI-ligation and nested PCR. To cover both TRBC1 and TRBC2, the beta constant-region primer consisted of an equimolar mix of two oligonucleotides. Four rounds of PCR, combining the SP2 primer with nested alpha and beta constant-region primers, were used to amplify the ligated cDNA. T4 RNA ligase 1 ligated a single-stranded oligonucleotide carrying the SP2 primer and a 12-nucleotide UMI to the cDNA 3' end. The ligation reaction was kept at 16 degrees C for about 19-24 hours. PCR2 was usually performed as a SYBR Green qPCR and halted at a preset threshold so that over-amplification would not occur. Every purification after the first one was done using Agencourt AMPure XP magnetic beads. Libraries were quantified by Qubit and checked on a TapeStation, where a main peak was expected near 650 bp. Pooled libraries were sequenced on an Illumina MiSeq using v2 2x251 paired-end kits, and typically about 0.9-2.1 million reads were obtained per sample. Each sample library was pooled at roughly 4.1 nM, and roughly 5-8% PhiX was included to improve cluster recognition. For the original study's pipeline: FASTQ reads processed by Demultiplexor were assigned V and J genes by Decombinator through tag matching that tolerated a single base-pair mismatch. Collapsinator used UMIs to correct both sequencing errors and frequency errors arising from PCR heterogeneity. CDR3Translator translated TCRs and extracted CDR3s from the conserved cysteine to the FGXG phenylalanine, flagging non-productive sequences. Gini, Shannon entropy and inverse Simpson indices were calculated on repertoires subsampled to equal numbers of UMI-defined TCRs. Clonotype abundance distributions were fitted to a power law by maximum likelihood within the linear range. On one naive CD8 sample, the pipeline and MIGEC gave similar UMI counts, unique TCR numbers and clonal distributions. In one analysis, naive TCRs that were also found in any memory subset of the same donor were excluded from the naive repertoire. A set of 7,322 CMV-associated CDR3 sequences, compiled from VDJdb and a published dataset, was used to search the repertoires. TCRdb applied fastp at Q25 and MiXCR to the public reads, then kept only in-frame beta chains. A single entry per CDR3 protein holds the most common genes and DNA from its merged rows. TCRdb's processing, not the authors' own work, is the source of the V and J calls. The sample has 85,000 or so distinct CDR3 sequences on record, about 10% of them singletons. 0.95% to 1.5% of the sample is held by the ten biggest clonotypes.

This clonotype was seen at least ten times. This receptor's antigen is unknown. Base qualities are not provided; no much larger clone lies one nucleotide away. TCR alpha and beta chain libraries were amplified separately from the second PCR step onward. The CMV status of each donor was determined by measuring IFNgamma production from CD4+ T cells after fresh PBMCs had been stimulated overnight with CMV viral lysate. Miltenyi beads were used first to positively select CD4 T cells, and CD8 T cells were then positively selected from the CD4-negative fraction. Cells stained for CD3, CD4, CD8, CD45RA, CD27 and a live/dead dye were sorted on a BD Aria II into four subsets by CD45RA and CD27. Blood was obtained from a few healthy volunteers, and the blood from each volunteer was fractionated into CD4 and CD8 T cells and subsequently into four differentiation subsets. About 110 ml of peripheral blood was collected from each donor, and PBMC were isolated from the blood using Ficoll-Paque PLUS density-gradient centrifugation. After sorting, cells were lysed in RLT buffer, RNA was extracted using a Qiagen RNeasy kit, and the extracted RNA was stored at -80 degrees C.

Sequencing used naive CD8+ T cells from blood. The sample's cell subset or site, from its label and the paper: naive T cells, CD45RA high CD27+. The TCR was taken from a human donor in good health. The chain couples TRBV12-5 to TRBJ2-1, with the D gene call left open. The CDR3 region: CASGLRDGYNEQFF. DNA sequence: TGTGCTAGTGGTTTGAGAGACGGCTACAATGAGCAGTTCTTC.